This record concerns one T cell receptor (beta chain) sequence. The antigen remains unidentified. The germline V gene has CDR1 LNHNV and CDR2 YYDKDF (reference sequence). There are 15 residues in the CDR3. Trimming pared 0 bases from V and 0 bases from J, leaving 8 bases between. This sample stems from a study of OX40 agonist ivuxolimab in advanced cancers. Method: immunoSEQ multiplex PCR; TCRdb's copy keeps in-frame clones and lacks some. The sample has 42,000 or so clones; about 86% are singletons. Study-wide results and limits: Which antigen the expanded peripheral T cells recognized is unknown. Nonresponders, in some cases, also had low normalized T-cell clonal expansion.

The sample in question was CD4+ or CD8+ T cells sorted from blood, obtained in a trial of the OX40 agonist ivuxolimab. The receptor was isolated from an adult with an advanced solid tumor such as melanoma, head and neck, liver or kidney cancer. The J gene is TRBJ1-1, the V gene TRBV15; D gene uncertain. The DNA for the CDR3 is TGTGCCACCAGCAGAGATGGTGGGTTGAACACTGAAGCTTTCTTT. Amino acids: CATSRDGGLNTEAFF.